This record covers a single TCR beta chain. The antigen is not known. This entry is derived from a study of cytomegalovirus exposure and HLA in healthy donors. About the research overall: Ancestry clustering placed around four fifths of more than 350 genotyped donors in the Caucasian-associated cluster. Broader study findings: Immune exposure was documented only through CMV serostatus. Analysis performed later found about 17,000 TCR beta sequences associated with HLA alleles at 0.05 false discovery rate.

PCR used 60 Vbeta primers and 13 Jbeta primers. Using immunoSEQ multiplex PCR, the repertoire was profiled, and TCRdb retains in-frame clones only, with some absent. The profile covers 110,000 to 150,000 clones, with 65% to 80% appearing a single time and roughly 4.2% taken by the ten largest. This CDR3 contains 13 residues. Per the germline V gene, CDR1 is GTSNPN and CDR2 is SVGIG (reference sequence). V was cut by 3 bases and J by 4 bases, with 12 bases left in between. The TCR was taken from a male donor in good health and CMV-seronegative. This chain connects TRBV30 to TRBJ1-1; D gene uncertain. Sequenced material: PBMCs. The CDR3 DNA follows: TGTGCCTGGAGGGCGGAGGGAGTCACTGAAGCTTTCTTT. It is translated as CAWRAEGVTEAFF.